This passage covers 23 T cell receptor beta chains from one sample sequenced in a study of glioma-infiltrating T cells after dendritic cell vaccination. Only in-frame clones appear in the TCRdb table, and some are missing; sequencing was by immunoSEQ multiplex PCR. The table has tens of thousands of clones, around 80% seen once. The input for sequencing was blood, taken before dendritic cell vaccination. All receptors come from a human donor with glioblastoma.

This chain links TRBV5-1 with TRBJ2-7, with 11 bases identical to TRBD1. The CDR3 is made up of 17 amino acids. Per germline, CDR1 SGHRS and CDR2 YFSETQ. Unmatched junction bases numbered 6, after V lost 0 bases and J lost 1 base. DNA for the CDR3: TGCGCCAGCAGCTTGGTCGGGACAGGGGGAAGTTCCTACGAGCAGTACTTC. Translation gives CASSLVGTGGSSYEQYF. The complete variable domain, with remaining parts taken from reference TRBV5-1 and TRBJ2-7, reads KAGVTQTPRYLIKTRGQQVTLSCSPISGHRSVSWYQQTPGQGLQFLFEYFSETQRNKGNFPGRFSGRQFSNSRSEMNVSTLELGDSALYLCASSLVGTGGSSYEQYFGPGTRLTVT.

The chain couples TRBV7-9 to TRBJ1-1, with TRBD1 matching over 10 bases. In germline, CDR1 is SEHNR, CDR2 FQNEAQ (reference sequence). CDR3 length equals 14 residues. Germline trimming cut 7 bases from V and 5 bases from J; bases unmatched to any gene: 7. CDR3 sequence reads: CASTGQGVLTEAFF. In nucleotides, the CDR3 is TGTGCCAGCACCGGACAGGGGGTGTTGACTGAAGCTTTCTTT.

The CDR3 DNA is TGTGCCAGCACCCAGGGGGCGGGCGGGGAGCTGTTTTTT. Translating it yields CASTQGAGGELFF. This chain uses TRBV6-6 with TRBJ2-2; 8 positions agree with TRBD1. V dropped 7 bases and J dropped 7; count of bases not matched to a gene: 5. CDR3 length: 13 residues. Germline V gene data show CDR1 as MNHNY and CDR2 as SVGAGI (reference sequence).

The CDR3 sequence: CASSLGLGGQETQYF. DNA for the CDR3: TGCGCCAGCAGCTTGGGGCTGGGGGGTCAAGAGACCCAGTACTTC. V usage is TRBV5-1 and J usage is TRBJ2-5; maybe TRBD2 (6 bases). The CDR3 extends over 15 amino acids. Deletions cut 0 bases from V and 2 bases from J, with 11 bases between. Germline-derived CDR1 and CDR2 are SGHRS and YFSETQ.

The CDR3 nucleotides are TGTGCCAGCAGCTCCCGAAATGGACAGACCTACGAGCAGTACTTC. Translation gives CASSSRNGQTYEQYF. The genes are TRBV11-3 and TRBJ2-7; D is possibly TRBD1 (6 bases). The CDR3 is 15 amino acids. Germline CDR1 and CDR2: SGHNT and YENEEA. Trimming pared 4 bases from V and 2 bases from J, leaving 15 bases between.

The V and J genes are TRBV10-3 and TRBJ2-7, with D possibly matching TRBD1 (5 bases). CDR3 length: 14 residues. Germline loops: CDR1 ENHRY, CDR2 SYGVKD. Trimming took off 0 bases at V and 5 bases at J, with 11 bases between the two ends. CDR3 sequence: CAISESGHRHEQYF. CDR3 in DNA: TGTGCCATCAGTGAGTCAGGGCACAGGCACGAGCAGTACTTC.

The rearrangement joins TRBV4-2 to TRBJ2-2; the D is unclear. This CDR3 comprises 15 residues. Trimming cost V 1 base and J 1 base, with 7 bases left between them. Germline CDR1 is LGHNA and CDR2 is YNFKEQ. The CDR3 loop is CASSQGYENTGELFF. In DNA form, the CDR3 reads TGTGCCAGCAGCCAAGGCTACGAGAACACCGGGGAGCTGTTTTTT.

This rearrangement joins TRBV30 to TRBJ2-5; 9 bases are shared with TRBD2. The CDR3 is made up of 14 amino acids. CDR1 and CDR2 from the germline V gene are GTSNPN and SVGIG (reference sequence). The ends lost 5 bases at V and 2 bases at J; junction bases unmatched: 6. The CDR3 spells CAWGRLAVQETQYF. CDR3 nucleotide sequence: TGTGCCTGGGGTCGACTAGCGGTACAAGAGACCCAGTACTTC.

This clone was counted only a few times. This chain links TRBV5-4 with TRBJ1-1, with a tentative D call TRBD1 (6 bases). Per the germline V gene, CDR1 is SGHNT and CDR2 is YYREEE (reference sequence). V gave up 4 bases and J gave up 5 bases, with 18 bases separating them. The CDR3 extends over 15 amino acids. The CDR3 sequence is CASSQDWGLGTEAFF. The CDR3 DNA is TGTGCCAGCAGCCAAGATTGGGGGCTGGGGACTGAAGCTTTCTTT. The entire variable domain, with the rest obtained from reference TRBV5-4 and TRBJ1-1, is as follows: ETGVTQSPTHLIKTRGQQVTLRCSSQSGHNTVSWYQQALGQGPQFIFQYYREEENGRGNFPPRFSGLQFPNYSSELNVNALELDDSALYLCASSQDWGLGTEAFFGQGTRLTVV.

The rearrangement uses TRBV7-9 and TRBJ2-4; D remains ambiguous. Germline CDR1 and CDR2: SEHNR and FQNEAQ (reference sequence). Trimming removed 4 bases from V and 0 bases from J, with 16 bases in between. The CDR3 totals 17 residues. CDR3 sequence: CASSSPNRELAKNIQYF. The CDR3 DNA follows: TGTGCCAGCAGCTCCCCCAATCGCGAGCTAGCCAAAAACATTCAGTACTTC.

To note about this clone: This sample includes further DNA sequences coding for the same CDR3. V usage is TRBV5-1 and J usage is TRBJ1-6; 7 nucleotides line up with TRBD1. V lost 0 bases and J lost 0; bases outside the gene matches: 3. The germline V gene encodes CDR1 SGHRS and CDR2 YFSETQ. The CDR3 consists of 17 residues. CDR3 sequence (DNA): TGCGCCAGCAGCTTGGTCAGGGGGAGCTCCTATAATTCACCCCTCCACTTT. Residues: CASSLVRGSSYNSPLHF.

CDR3 in DNA: TGTGCCAGCAGCGCCGGGACAGCCCCAGGAAACACCATATATTTT. Residues: CASSAGTAPGNTIYF. This chain connects TRBV11-2 to TRBJ1-3; 7 bases are a match to TRBD1. From germline, CDR1 is SGHAT and CDR2 FQNNGV. This CDR3 has 15 residues. With V trimmed by 5 bases and J by 4 bases, 8 bases remained unmatched.

This chain uses TRBV2 with TRBJ2-3, with TRBD2 matching over 7 bases. The junction had 6 bases not matched to a gene; V was cut back by 2 bases and J by 1 base. The CDR3 contains 16 residues. CDR1 SNHLY and CDR2 FYNNEI come from the germline V gene. The CDR3 spells CASSESGAAGTDTQYF. CDR3 bases: TGTGCCAGCAGTGAAAGCGGGGCTGCGGGCACAGATACGCAGTATTTT.

The V and J genes are TRBV11-2 and TRBJ2-7, with D tentatively TRBD2 (6 bases). Germline V gene sequence: CDR1 SGHAT, CDR2 FQNNGV. The CDR3 length is 14 residues. Trimming left V 4 bases short and J 4 bases short, with 14 bases between. The CDR3 reads CASSSVVAGYEQYF. The CDR3 nucleotides read TGTGCCAGCAGCTCAGTCGTGGCGGGGTACGAGCAGTACTTC.

The chain uses TRBV5-8 and TRBJ2-7; 7 positions match TRBD2. The J segment lost 0 bases and the V segment lost 5 bases, leaving 8 bases of the junction unmatched. Germline V gene sequence: CDR1 SGHTS, CDR2 YDEGEE. The CDR3 has 15 amino acids. The DNA for the CDR3 is TGTGCCAGCAGTTTCAGACTAGCCAGCTCCTACGAGCAGTACTTC. The encoded protein is CASSFRLASSYEQYF.

The chain couples TRBV4-3 to TRBJ2-2, with TRBD1 identical over 8 bases. Trimming took 1 base from V and 7 from J; bases not matched to a gene: 5. Germline CDR1 reads LGHNA; CDR2 reads YSLEER. This CDR3 contains 15 residues. CDR3 sequence reads: CASSQGTGNGGELFF. The CDR3 DNA follows: TGCGCCAGCAGCCAAGGGACAGGGAACGGCGGGGAGCTGTTTTTT.

This clone has only a few counts. The V and J genes are TRBV11-2 and TRBJ2-1, with TRBD2 as a possible D gene (5 bases). The V end was cut by 3 bases, the J end by 5 bases, with 11 bases between. The CDR3 consists of 14 residues. The germline gives CDR1 SGHAT, CDR2 FQNNGV. CDR3 in DNA: TGTGCCAGCAGCTTGTCCACGGGGAACAATGAGCAGTTCTTC. This gives the protein CASSLSTGNNEQFF.

The gene calls are TRBV5-8 and TRBJ2-1, with TRBD2 matching over 8 bases. The CDR3 is 15 amino acids. Trimming removed 2 bases from V and 2 bases from J; junction bases left unmatched: 3. Per germline, CDR1 SGHTS and CDR2 YDEGEE. The CDR3 bases are TGTGCCAGCAGCTTCGGTAGCGGGACCTACAATGAGCAGTTCTTC. Amino acids: CASSFGSGTYNEQFF. Combining the CDR3 with reference TRBV5-8 and TRBJ2-1 gives the whole variable domain EAGVTQSPTHLIKTRGQQATLRCSPISGHTSVYWYQQALGLGLQFLLWYDEGEERNRGNFPPRFSGRQFPNYSSELNVNALELEDSALYLCASSFGSGTYNEQFFGPGTRLTVL.

The chain links TRBV14 to TRBJ1-1, with a weak D call TRBD1 (6 bases). The germline V and J ends were trimmed by 1 base and 3 bases, with 18 bases remaining between them. The CDR3 has 17 amino acids. Looked up from germline, CDR1 is SGHDN and CDR2 is FVKESK. CDR3 nucleotides: TGTGCCAGCAGCCAAGTTTTAATTGGACAGCCCCACACTGAAGCTTTCTTT. This codes for CASSQVLIGQPHTEAFF.

This rearrangement joins TRBV28 to TRBJ1-5; D gene ambiguous. CDR3 size: 15 residues. The V end was cut by 9 bases, the J end by 0 bases, with 15 bases between. The V gene's germline CDR1 is MDHEN and CDR2 SYDVKM. CDR3 sequence: CASGETPISNQPQHF. CDR3 sequence (DNA): TGTGCCAGTGGGGAGACACCTATTAGCAATCAGCCCCAGCATTTT.

The rearrangement joins TRBV14 to TRBJ2-3, with D possibly TRBD2 on 7 matching bases. CDR1 is SGHDN, CDR2 FVKESK, per germline. The CDR3 has 16 residues. With 5 bases removed from V and 2 bases from J, the gap between germline ends came to 17 bases. The CDR3 protein is CASSRRGGGHTDTQYF. The DNA for the CDR3 is TGTGCCAGCAGCAGAAGGGGCGGGGGCCACACAGATACGCAGTATTTT.

The chain combines TRBV5-5 with TRBJ2-3; no clear D gene. The CDR3 is 15 amino acids. Germline V gene sequence: CDR1 SGHKS, CDR2 YYEKEE (reference sequence). Trimming stripped 0 bases from V and 4 bases from J, with 12 bases between. The CDR3 loop reads CASSLAWASSDTQYF. The CDR3 DNA reads as TGTGCCAGCAGCTTGGCCTGGGCCTCCTCAGATACGCAGTATTTT.

The rearrangement uses TRBV18 and TRBJ2-6; maybe TRBD1 (6 bases). Trimming took off 6 bases at V and 0 bases at J, with 15 bases between the two ends. The CDR3 length is 17 residues. CDR1 and CDR2 (germline): KGHSH, LQKENI. This CDR3 is CASSGVGATSGANVLTF. In DNA form, the CDR3 reads TGTGCCAGCTCCGGGGTGGGGGCGACCTCTGGGGCCAACGTCCTGACTTTC.